This TCR beta chain stems from a study of blood T cell repertoires in COVID-19. Turning to the study itself: Collection of acute and convalescent COVID-19 samples took place in the United States, Italy and Spain.

Authors' methods: Estimates of nucleated cell counts were drawn from the amplification of reference gene primers. The assay was immunoSEQ multiplex PCR, and TCRdb's table has in-frame clones only and misses some. The DNA was the basis for D and trimming; V, J and clone size are from that table. Of over 10,000 clones detected, 65% to 80% appear once; the ten largest clones hold about 43%. The length of the CDR3 is 14 residues. The germline V gene encodes CDR1 MDHEN and CDR2 SYDVKM. Trimming at V came to 4 bases and at J to 8 bases, leaving 9 bases not matched to a gene. The TCR sequence derives from a woman older than 75 with acute or convalescent COVID-19. V is TRBV28 and J is TRBJ1-1; 8 bases match TRBD1. The sample taken for sequencing was peripheral blood. CDR3 coding DNA: TGTGCCAGCAGTTCGGGGACAGGATGGTCCGAAGCTTTCTTT. It is translated as CASSSGTGWSEAFF.